The 28 T cell receptor beta chains presented below share a single source sample, sequenced in a study of vaccination and CD4 T cells after COVID-19. The Oncomine TCR Beta short-read assay sequenced DNA from cultured CD4+ T cells. TCRdb passed the PCR reads through MiXCR, listing each CDR3 protein once. The sample consists of approximately 16,000 distinct CDR3 sequences, around 40% of them appearing once. Sample treatment: approximately 9-day PBMC culture with coronavirus spike peptide pools or control peptides (ViraFEST assay). No antigen is known for these receptors. The specimen comprised CD4+ T cells from blood, cultured in vitro, sampled before SARS-CoV-2 vaccination. The receptors stem from a human donor who received a COVID-19 vaccine.

This clonotype was seen a few times. The rearrangement joins TRBV20-1 to TRBJ2-7, with a possible D match to TRBD2 (6 bases). Trimming cost V 2 bases and J 0 bases, with 11 bases left between them. Germline V gene data show CDR1 as DFQATT and CDR2 as SNEGSKA (reference sequence). This CDR3 region has 14 residues. CDR3 in DNA: TGCAGTGCTAGACGGCCGGGGGACTCCTACGAGCAGTACTTC. This sequence encodes CSARRPGDSYEQYF.

This chain connects TRBV2 to TRBJ2-4; TRBD1 matches 7 bases. J lost 0 bases, V lost 6 bases, and 5 bases had no gene match. CDR1 SNHLY and CDR2 FYNNEI come from the germline V gene. CDR3 length: 15 residues. Written as DNA, the CDR3 is TGTGCCAGCAGAGGGACAGCATTAGCCAAAAACATTCAGTACTTC. This encodes CASRGTALAKNIQYF. The whole variable domain, filled in from reference TRBV2 and TRBJ2-4, reads EPEVTQTPSHQVTQMGQEVILRCVPISNHLYFYWYRQILGQKVEFLVSFYNNEISEKSEIFDDQFSVERPDGSNFTLKIRSTKLEDSAMYFCASRGTALAKNIQYFGAGTRLSVL.

The sample holds a few counts of this clonotype. The V call is TRBV27, the J call TRBJ2-3; D gene unclear. This CDR3 is 15 amino acids long. Germline V lookup: CDR1 MNHEY, CDR2 SMNVEV (reference sequence). Trimming pared 4 bases from V and 1 base from J, leaving 12 bases between. In DNA, the CDR3 is TGTGCCAGCAGTTCCCCCGACTGGGGCACAGATACGCAGTATTTT. Translated, it gives CASSSPDWGTDTQYF.

This chain uses TRBV6-1 with TRBJ2-1, with TRBD1 matching over 10 bases. CDR3 length equals 14 residues. J lost 7 bases, V lost 6 bases, and 6 bases had no gene match. Per germline, CDR1 MNHNS and CDR2 SASEGT. This CDR3 is CASRTGGERNEQFF. The DNA of the CDR3 is TGTGCCAGCAGGACAGGGGGCGAAAGGAATGAGCAGTTCTTC.

CDR3 region: CASSIRQGPSYEQYF. DNA for the CDR3: TGTGCCAGCAGCATACGACAGGGCCCATCCTACGAGCAGTACTTC. The genes are TRBV5-4 and TRBJ2-7; 7 bases align to TRBD1. The junction had 8 bases not matched to a gene; V was cut back by 4 bases and J by 1 base. The CDR3 runs 15 residues. CDR1 is SGHNT and CDR2 is YYREEE in the germline V gene (reference sequence). The whole variable domain, remainder taken from reference TRBV5-4 and TRBJ2-7, is ETGVTQSPTHLIKTRGQQVTLRCSSQSGHNTVSWYQQALGQGPQFIFQYYREEENGRGNFPPRFSGLQFPNYSSELNVNALELDDSALYLCASSIRQGPSYEQYFGPGTRLTVT.

This clonotype showed up just a few times. The rearrangement links TRBV6-1 to TRBJ2-7; D uncertain. This CDR3 spans 15 amino acids. Germline-derived CDR1 and CDR2 are MNHNS and SASEGT. Between the trimmed V and J ends, which lost 0 bases and 0 bases, there was a span of 9 bases. This CDR3 reads CASSEALHSSYEQYF. CDR3 nucleotides: TGTGCCAGCAGTGAAGCGCTTCACAGCTCCTACGAGCAGTACTTC.

The table lists this clonotype with a few counts. This rearrangement joins TRBV6-5 to TRBJ1-3; 9 bases fit TRBD1. The germline gives CDR1 MNHEY, CDR2 SVGAGI. CDR3 size: 15 residues. The V segment lost 4 bases and the J segment 2 bases; nucleotides outside the gene matches: 3. The CDR3 is CASSSGTGTGNTIYF. CDR3 bases: TGTGCCAGCAGTTCCGGGACAGGGACTGGAAACACCATATATTTT.

The rearrangement uses TRBV20-1 and TRBJ2-5; D might be TRBD1 (7 bases). Looked up from germline, CDR1 is DFQATT and CDR2 is SNEGSKA (reference sequence). Trimming removed 0 bases from V and 4 bases from J, with 12 bases in between. The CDR3 length is 14 residues. Here the CDR3 reads CSARDQGGSETQYF. CDR3 nucleotide sequence: TGCAGTGCTAGAGATCAGGGGGGTTCAGAGACCCAGTACTTC.

The CDR3 spells CASSLEVWGQGASSNTGELFF. CDR3 coding DNA: TGTGCCAGCAGCTTAGAGGTCTGGGGACAGGGGGCTTCGTCGAACACCGGGGAGCTGTTTTTT. The V call is TRBV11-3, the J call TRBJ2-2; 12 bases match TRBD1. The CDR3 is made up of 21 amino acids. The V segment lost 0 bases and the J segment 0 bases; nucleotides outside the gene matches: 11. CDR1 is SGHNT, CDR2 YENEEA, per germline. The full variable domain, in which reference TRBV11-3 and TRBJ2-2 provide the parts outside the CDR3, is EAGVVQSPRYKIIEKKQPVAFWCNPISGHNTLYWYLQNLGQGPELLIRYENEEAVDDSQLPKDRFSAERLKGVDSTLKIQPAELGDSAVYLCASSLEVWGQGASSNTGELFFGEGSRLTVL.

V usage is TRBV5-1 and J usage is TRBJ2-5, with 10 bases fitting TRBD2. CDR3 length: 15 amino acids. Trimming cost V 5 bases and J 2 bases; bases outside gene matches: 6. The germline CDR1 and CDR2 sequences are SGHRS and YFSETQ. In DNA form, the CDR3 reads TGCGCCAGCAGGAGAGCGGGGGGGCCACAAGAGACCCAGTACTTC. Protein: CASRRAGGPQETQYF.

A single count supports this clonotype. The CDR3 protein is CASSPSLTDTQYF. CDR3 bases: TGTGCCAGCTCGCCGTCCCTAACAGATACGCAGTATTTT. V usage is TRBV18 and J usage is TRBJ2-3; D is unclear. This CDR3 is 13 amino acids long. Trimming shortened V by 6 bases and J by 3 bases, and 10 bases separated the two germline ends. CDR1 is KGHSH and CDR2 is LQKENI in the germline V gene.

There are a few counts of this clonotype. The CDR3 region has the DNA TGTGCCATCAGTGAGTCGGAGACGGGGGCCAACATTCAGTACTTC. Amino acid sequence: CAISESETGANIQYF. This chain connects TRBV10-3 to TRBJ2-4; D is tentatively TRBD1 or TRBD2 (6 bases each). The CDR3 extends over 15 amino acids. Per germline, CDR1 ENHRY and CDR2 SYGVKD. Trimming took 0 bases from V and 7 from J, leaving 13 bases between them.

V is TRBV24-1 and J is TRBJ2-2; 14 bases agree with TRBD2. The CDR3 consists of 16 residues. Per germline, CDR1 KGHDR and CDR2 SFDVKD. The V segment lost 3 bases and the J segment 7 bases; nucleotides outside the gene matches: 3. CDR3 region: CATSDQGLAGVGELFF. The CDR3 nucleotides are TGTGCCACCAGTGATCAGGGACTAGCGGGGGTCGGGGAGCTGTTTTTT.

This clonotype was detected a few times. The chain is built from TRBV2 and TRBJ2-7; D possibly corresponds to TRBD1 (6 bases). V dropped 5 bases and J dropped 0 bases, with 11 bases sitting between them. Germline CDR1 SNHLY, CDR2 FYNNEI. This CDR3 spans 14 amino acids. CDR3 DNA sequence: TGTGCCAGCAGTCTAGACAGGAACTCCTACGAGCAGTACTTC. Residues: CASSLDRNSYEQYF.

This clonotype was counted only a few times. The CDR3 DNA is TGTGCCAGCAGCAACCCGACAGGGGATGGCTACACCTTC. As protein: CASSNPTGDGYTF. The V call is TRBV7-2, the J call TRBJ1-2, with TRBD1 matching 8 bases. The junction had 5 bases not matched to a gene; V was cut back by 5 bases and J by 6 bases. CDR3 length equals 13 residues. Germline CDR1 SGHTA, CDR2 FQGNSA.

This sequence joins TRBV6-1 and TRBJ1-6; D ambiguous. The CDR3 spans 14 residues. In germline, CDR1 is MNHNS, CDR2 SASEGT. The germline V and J ends were trimmed by 6 bases and 9 bases, with 15 bases remaining between them. CDR3 protein: CASRERASVSPLHF. The CDR3, as DNA: TGTGCCAGCAGGGAAAGAGCTAGTGTTTCACCCCTCCACTTT.

The CDR3 region has the DNA TGCGCCAGCAGCCCGAGACGCGGGGGGGAGGCAGATACGCAGTATTTT. Translating gives CASSPRRGGEADTQYF. The chain has TRBV5-1 and TRBJ2-3; 9 bases are a match to TRBD2. Germline V gives CDR1 SGHRS, CDR2 YFSETQ. V lost 4 bases and J lost 4; bases outside the gene matches: 10. This CDR3 has 16 residues.

This clonotype showed up just a few times. The gene calls are TRBV20-1 and TRBJ2-2; 10 bases fit TRBD2. The CDR3 spans 17 residues. The trim removed 0 bases at V and 7 bases at J, leaving 11 bases unmatched. Germline V lookup: CDR1 DFQATT, CDR2 SNEGSKA (reference sequence). Here the CDR3 DNA reads TGCAGTGCTAGAGATATTACGAGCGGGGGGGCGCGCGGGGAGCTGTTTTTT. This encodes CSARDITSGGARGELFF.

This clonotype was found a few times. J is TRBJ2-2 and V is TRBV6-1, with 9 nucleotides matching TRBD2. Germline V gives CDR1 MNHNS, CDR2 SASEGT. The V gene end was trimmed by 6 bases and the J gene end by 7 bases; junction bases not matched to a gene: 12. The CDR3 sequence is 16 residues long. The CDR3 is CASRGGSGGWDGELFF. DNA of the CDR3: TGTGCCAGCAGAGGGGGTAGCGGGGGCTGGGACGGGGAGCTGTTTTTT.

The rearrangement joins TRBV5-8 to TRBJ1-5; possibly TRBD1 for D (6 bases). There are 15 residues in the CDR3. Per the germline V gene, CDR1 is SGHTS and CDR2 is YDEGEE. Trimming stripped 0 bases from V and 4 bases from J, with 11 bases between. The CDR3 reads CASSLGQANNQPQHF. The CDR3 DNA sequence: TGTGCCAGCAGCTTGGGACAGGCAAATAATCAGCCCCAGCATTTT.

The chain joins TRBV19 to TRBJ1-1, with a weak D call TRBD1 (6 bases). CDR3 length: 13 amino acids. Trimming shortened V by 6 bases and J by 3 bases, and 11 bases separated the two germline ends. Germline V gene data show CDR1 as LNHDA and CDR2 as SQIVND (reference sequence). The DNA for the CDR3 is TGTGCCAGTAGCCCTAAGGGGGACACTGAAGCTTTCTTT. It is translated as CASSPKGDTEAFF.

A few counts support this clonotype. The rearrangement uses TRBV7-2 and TRBJ2-5, with 12 bases identical to TRBD2. The CDR3 is 16 amino acids. The V gene end was trimmed by 4 bases and the J gene end by 5 bases; junction bases not matched to a gene: 8. CDR1 and CDR2 (germline): SGHTA, FQGNSA. The CDR3 sequence: CASSSASGGAEETQYF. As DNA, the CDR3 is TGTGCCAGCAGCTCGGCTAGCGGGGGGGCCGAGGAGACCCAGTACTTC.

V and J are TRBV10-3 and TRBJ2-5; a weak D match, TRBD2 (7 bases). Between the trimmed V and J ends, which lost 8 bases and 5 bases, there was a span of 15 bases. The CDR3 loop spans 13 amino acids. Per the germline V gene, CDR1 is ENHRY and CDR2 is SYGVKD. CDR3 sequence reads: CAIQGGADETQYF. The CDR3 DNA reads TGTGCCATCCAAGGGGGGGCCGACGAGACCCAGTACTTC.

This clonotype was detected only a few times. The chain is built from TRBV19 and TRBJ1-5; 10 nucleotides align to TRBD1. The CDR3 loop spans 15 amino acids. Looked up from germline, CDR1 is LNHDA and CDR2 is SQIVND (reference sequence). V gave up 10 bases and J gave up 3 bases; unmatched junction bases: 9. CDR3 loop: CATGDRGNSNQPQHF. The CDR3 DNA reads as TGTGCCACCGGGGACAGGGGTAACTCCAATCAGCCCCAGCATTTT.

This clonotype was seen a handful of times. The chain is built from TRBV7-8 and TRBJ2-4; D may correspond to TRBD1 or TRBD2 (6 bases each). CDR1 is SGHVS, CDR2 FQNEAQ, per germline. V was cut by 0 bases and J by 0 bases, with 12 bases left in between. The CDR3 is 17 amino acids. The CDR3 is CASSLAMGGIAKNIQYF. CDR3 nucleotide sequence: TGTGCCAGCAGCTTAGCGATGGGGGGCATAGCCAAAAACATTCAGTACTTC.

The CDR3 DNA follows: TGTGCCAGTAGTATAAAAAAGGGCGCGAACTATGGCTACACCTTC. Translating gives CASSIKKGANYGYTF. This chain links TRBV19 with TRBJ1-2; D is ambiguous. The CDR3 runs 15 residues. Germline V gives CDR1 LNHDA, CDR2 SQIVND (reference sequence). Trimming removed 2 bases from V and 2 bases from J, with 12 bases in between.

The J gene is TRBJ2-5, the V gene TRBV5-1, with TRBD2 matching 7 bases. J lost 5 bases, V lost 6 bases, and 13 bases had no gene match. The CDR3 has 15 amino acids. Germline CDR1 SGHRS, CDR2 YFSETQ. The CDR3 reads CASTSRSGAMETQYF. In nucleotides, the CDR3 is TGCGCCAGCACCTCACGAAGCGGGGCCATGGAGACCCAGTACTTC.

The chain couples TRBV5-1 to TRBJ1-4; 8 bases match TRBD1. The junction had 6 bases not matched to a gene; V was cut back by 4 bases and J by 4 bases. The CDR3 is 15 residues long. Germline CDR1 SGHRS, CDR2 YFSETQ. The CDR3: CASSPYRGVNEKLFF. The CDR3, as DNA: TGCGCCAGCAGCCCTTACAGGGGGGTTAATGAAAAACTGTTTTTT.